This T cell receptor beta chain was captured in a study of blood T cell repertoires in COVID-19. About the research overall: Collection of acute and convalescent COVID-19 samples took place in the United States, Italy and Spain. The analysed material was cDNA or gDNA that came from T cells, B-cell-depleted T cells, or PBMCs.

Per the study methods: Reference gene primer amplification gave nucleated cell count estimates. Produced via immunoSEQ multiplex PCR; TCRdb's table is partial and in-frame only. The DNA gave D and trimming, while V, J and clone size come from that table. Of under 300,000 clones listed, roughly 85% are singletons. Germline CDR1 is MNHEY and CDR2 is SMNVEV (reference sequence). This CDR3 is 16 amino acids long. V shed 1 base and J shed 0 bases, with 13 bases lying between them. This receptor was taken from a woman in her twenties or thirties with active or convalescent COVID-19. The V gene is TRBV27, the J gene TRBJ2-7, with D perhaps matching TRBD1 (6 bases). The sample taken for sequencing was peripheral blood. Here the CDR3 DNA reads TGTGCCAGCAGTTTATATCAGACAGGCCTCTCCTACGAGCAGTACTTC. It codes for CASSLYQTGLSYEQYF.